This entry lists 4 T cell receptor beta chains sequenced from one sample in a study of shared clonotypes between healthy human individuals. The protocol was immunoSEQ multiplex PCR, while the TCRdb copy is restricted to in-frame clones and leaves out a portion. The table includes millions of clones, around 90% detected once. The sequenced sample consisted of naive CD4+ T cells sorted from blood. Subset noted: CD45RA+ positively selected. These TCRs come from a man aged 18-30 years in good health.

A remark on this clone: It is unclear where the CDR3 begins or ends on the DNA, so no DNA is shown, and the CDR3 is as TCRdb lists it. The chain is built from TRBV1 and TRBJ2-5. TRBV1 is a pseudogene segment. The CDR3 sequence runs 22 residues, both termini included. CDR3 loop: CTSSQGTGPQETQYFGEGAQYF.

The chain uses TRBV11-2 and TRBJ1-5; 8 bases map to TRBD1. V dropped 5 bases and J dropped 7; count of bases not matched to a gene: 10. The length of the CDR3 is 15 residues. The germline V gene encodes CDR1 SGHAT and CDR2 FQNNGV. CDR3 region: CASSPQGALKQPQHF. CDR3 nucleotide sequence: TGTGCCAGCAGCCCTCAGGGGGCGCTTAAACAGCCCCAGCATTTT.

The chain carries TRBV19 and TRBJ1-6; 10 positions agree with TRBD1. Per the germline V gene, CDR1 is LNHDA and CDR2 is SQIVND (reference sequence). V trimming: 2 bases; J trimming: 10 bases; junction bases outside the gene matches: 5. The CDR3 length is 15 residues. The CDR3 sequence: CASSIPGTGDSPLHF. CDR3 coding DNA: TGTGCCAGTAGTATACCTGGGACAGGGGACTCACCCCTCCACTTT.

This chain connects TRBV6-6 to TRBJ2-7; D possibly corresponds to TRBD2 (6 bases). Deletions cut 7 bases from V and 5 bases from J, with 15 bases between. The germline V gene encodes CDR1 MNHNY and CDR2 SVGAGI (reference sequence). The CDR3 covers 13 residues. CDR3 bases: TGTGCCAGCATCTTGCAGGCGGGGCACGAGCAGTACTTC. Its translation: CASILQAGHEQYF.